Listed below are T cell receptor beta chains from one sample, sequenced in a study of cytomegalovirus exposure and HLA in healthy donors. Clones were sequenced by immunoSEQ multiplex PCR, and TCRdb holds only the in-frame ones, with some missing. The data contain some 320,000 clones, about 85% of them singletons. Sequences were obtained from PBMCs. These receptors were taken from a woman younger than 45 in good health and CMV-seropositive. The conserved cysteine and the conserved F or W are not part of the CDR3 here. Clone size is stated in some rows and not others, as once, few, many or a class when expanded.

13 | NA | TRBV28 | ASSLSDLQGYGYT
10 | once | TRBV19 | ASSGGGYEQY
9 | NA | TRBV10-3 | AISEDNEQF
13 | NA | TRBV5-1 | ASSLGLADYNEQF
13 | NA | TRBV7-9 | ASSIPRDTHNEQF
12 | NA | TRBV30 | AWSHGSGTYEQY
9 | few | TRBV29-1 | SVSMNTEAF
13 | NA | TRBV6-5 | ASSLTRQLNSPLH
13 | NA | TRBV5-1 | ASRDSGASTDTQY
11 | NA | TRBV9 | ASSVVLGGEQF
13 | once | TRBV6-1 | ASTARWRSRGEQF
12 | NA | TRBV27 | ASSLGTGSYEQY
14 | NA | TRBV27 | ASSLSSGGLSYEQY
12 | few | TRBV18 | ASSRDRASGELF
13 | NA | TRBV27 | ASSSRQAGGFGQY
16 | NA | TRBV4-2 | ASSQEIQGPGTSYEQY
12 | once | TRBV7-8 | ASSPGTGNEKLF
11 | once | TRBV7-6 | ASAGSPYNEQF
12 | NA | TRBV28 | ASRTSGSQETQY
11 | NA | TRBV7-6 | ASSSSGGSEQY
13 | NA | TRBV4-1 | ASSPPTGTQETQY
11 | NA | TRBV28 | ASSGQIPDTQY
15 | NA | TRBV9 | ASSVVAGSGTYNEQF
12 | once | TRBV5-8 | ASSRGGTSLEQY
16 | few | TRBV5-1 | ASSRGTGKKVAKNIQY
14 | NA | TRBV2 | ASSEEVTGYNSPLH
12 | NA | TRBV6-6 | ASNRDWSSYEQY
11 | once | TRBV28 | ASSLGGLQGYT
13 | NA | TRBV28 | ASSADSFFYNEQF
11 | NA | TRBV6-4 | ASSRDFGETQY
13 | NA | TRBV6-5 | ASSYSGGGALEQY
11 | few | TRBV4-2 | ASSQDWVQPQH
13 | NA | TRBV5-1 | ASSAVRGRFTEAF
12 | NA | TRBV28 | ASSLGARNTEAF
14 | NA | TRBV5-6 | ASNQHTDRRNQPQH
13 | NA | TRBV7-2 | ASSLRPERVYEQY
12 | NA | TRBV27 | ASSPGMGNSPLH
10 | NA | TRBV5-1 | ASSLGLETQY
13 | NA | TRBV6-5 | ASSYGGRASYEQY
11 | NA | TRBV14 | ASSPPGGYEQY
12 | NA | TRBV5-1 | ASSIETPTYEQY
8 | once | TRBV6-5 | ASGATEAF
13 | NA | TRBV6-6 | ASSQSIAGAYEQF
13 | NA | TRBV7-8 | ASSIGDRGFTEAF
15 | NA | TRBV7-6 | ASSLPTDGGLADTQY
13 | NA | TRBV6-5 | ASSYLDSHNEKLF
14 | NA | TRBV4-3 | ASSQDSGGSSYEQY
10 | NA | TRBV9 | ASSVVPDTQY
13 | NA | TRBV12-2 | ASRSSGRAINEQF
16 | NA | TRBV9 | ASSVGFPAGGGTGELF
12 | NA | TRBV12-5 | ASVGAGYYTEAF
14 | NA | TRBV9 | ASSVEGLAVPYEQY
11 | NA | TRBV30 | AWAPGQGDGYT
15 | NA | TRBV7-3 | ASSPGTSAANTGELF
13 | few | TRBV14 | ASSQRQGDAYEQY
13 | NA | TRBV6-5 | ASRLDNRRDQPQH
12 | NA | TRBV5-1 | ASSPPELAGKGY